This is a list of T cell receptor beta chains from one sample in a study of CD8 T cells in ankylosing spondylitis. In TCRdb, the 5' RACE reads were re-called with MiXCR into one record per CDR3 protein. The sample includes more than 600,000 distinct CDR3 sequences, about 20% of them seen just once. Sequencing was done on a sample of blood, either unsorted or a sorted T cell fraction (not recorded which). The receptors derive from a male donor with ankylosing spondylitis. Each CDR3 is given with its conserved first and last residue. Each record gives: V gene, D gene, J gene, clone size, CDR3 protein, CDR3 DNA. The D gene is left open where the match is weak. The size of a clone is reported for some rows only, either as once, few or many, or as a class for expanded clones.

TRBV4-1,.,TRBJ1-6,few,CASSELAGGSSGSPLHF,TGCGCCAGCAGCGAACTTGCTGGGGGAAGCTCTGGTTCACCCCTCCACTTT
TRBV29-1,TRBD1,TRBJ2-5,.,CSIYRTGSHRETQYF,TGCAGCATCTATAGGACAGGGTCGCATCGGGAGACCCAGTACTTC
TRBV7-2,.,TRBJ1-1,few,CASTISTNTEAFF,TGTGCCAGCACCATCTCCACTAACACTGAAGCTTTCTTT
TRBV3-1,TRBD1,TRBJ2-4,few,CASSLGQGRNIQYF,TGTGCCAGCAGCCTTGGACAGGGAAGGAACATTCAGTACTTC
TRBV7-9,TRBD2,TRBJ2-1,few,CASSSRLAENNEQFF,TGTGCCAGCAGCTCCCGACTAGCGGAAAACAATGAGCAGTTCTTC
TRBV12-3/TRBV12-4,TRBD1,TRBJ1-1,.,CASSVYRGAEAFF,TGTGCCAGCAGTGTGTACAGGGGGGCTGAAGCTTTCTTT
TRBV7-2,.,TRBJ2-7,few,CASSLTREREQYF,TGTGCCAGCAGCTTGACCCGGGAGAGGGAGCAGTACTTC
TRBV2,.,TRBJ1-1,.,CASSEQGSPTEAFF,TGTGCCAGCAGTGAACAGGGATCCCCCACTGAAGCTTTCTTT
TRBV4-1,TRBD1,TRBJ2-7,.,CASSQDSTGGTPPAEQYF,TGCGCCAGCAGCCAAGATTCGACAGGGGGGACCCCACCCGCGGAGCAGTACTTC
TRBV6-1,.,TRBJ2-7,.,CASSEAAYEQYF,TGTGCCAGCAGTGAAGCAGCCTACGAGCAGTACTTC
TRBV9,TRBD2,TRBJ2-3,.,CASSSGGAGSSKSTDTQYF,TGTGCCAGCAGCTCGGGGGGGGCGGGATCATCAAAAAGCACAGATACGCAGTATTTT
TRBV9,TRBD2,TRBJ2-1,few,CASSAGLRGGPNEQFF,TGTGCCAGCAGCGCAGGACTTCGCGGGGGGCCCAATGAGCAGTTCTTC
TRBV4-2,.,TRBJ2-2,few,CASSQDEGPGELFF,TGTGCCAGCAGCCAAGATGAGGGTCCCGGGGAGCTGTTTTTT
TRBV20-1,.,TRBJ2-7,.,CSAAKRTAMYF,TGCAGTGCCGCCAAAAGGACGGCTATGTACTTC
TRBV20-1,TRBD1,TRBJ1-1,.,CSASRQGGEAFF,TGCAGTGCTAGCAGACAGGGCGGAGAAGCTTTCTTT
TRBV3-1,.,TRBJ2-7,.,CASSQDSGQYF,TGTGCCAGCAGCCAAGATTCCGGGCAGTACTTC
TRBV5-5,TRBD2,TRBJ2-3,.,CASSTGGLARGSTQYF,TGTGCCAGCAGCACGGGGGGGCTAGCGAGAGGTAGTACGCAGTATTTT
TRBV5-1,TRBD2,TRBJ2-3,.,CASSLQKVGRGGTDTQYF,TGCGCCAGCAGCTTGCAGAAGGTCGGACGGGGGGGCACAGATACGCAGTATTTT
TRBV5-1,.,TRBJ2-7,few,CASSLGQAPYEQYF,TGCGCCAGCAGCTTGGGGCAGGCACCCTACGAGCAGTACTTC
TRBV4-1,.,TRBJ2-5,once,CASSPSPGEETQYF,TGCGCCAGCAGCCCCTCCCCAGGGGAGGAGACCCAGTACTTC
TRBV11-1,TRBD1,TRBJ1-1,few,CASSLTTGIITEAFF,TGTGCCAGCAGCCTCACGACAGGGATAATCACTGAAGCTTTCTTT
TRBV18,.,TRBJ1-5,few,CASSGGWDQPQHF,TGTGCCAGCTCAGGTGGATGGGATCAGCCCCAGCATTTT
TRBV28,.,TRBJ2-1,.,CASRGPWVNEQFF,TGTGCCAGCAGAGGACCCTGGGTCAATGAGCAGTTCTTC
TRBV12-3/TRBV12-4,.,TRBJ2-7,many,CASSLVGEPSYEQYF,TGTGCCAGCAGTTTAGTGGGGGAGCCCTCCTACGAGCAGTACTTC
TRBV10-3,TRBD1,TRBJ2-1,.,CAISNPGTGFNEQFF,TGTGCCATCAGTAATCCCGGGACAGGGTTTAATGAGCAGTTCTTC
TRBV4-3,.,TRBJ2-2,few,CASSQDFLADTGELFF,TGCGCCAGCAGCCAAGATTTTCTAGCCGACACCGGGGAGCTGTTTTTT
TRBV7-9,.,TRBJ2-4,few,CASSYIRGTRNIQYF,TGTGCCAGCAGCTATATTCGGGGAACGAGGAACATTCAGTACTTC
TRBV12-3/TRBV12-4,.,TRBJ2-7,.,CASSYGLGATYEQYF,TGTGCCAGCAGTTACGGACTTGGGGCGACCTACGAGCAGTACTTC
TRBV11-2,.,TRBJ2-7,few,CASSSPGAYRYEQYF,TGTGCCAGCAGCTCTCCCGGGGCTTATCGATACGAGCAGTACTTC
TRBV4-2,TRBD2,TRBJ2-1,.,CASSQDGTSEEFF,TGTGCCAGCAGCCAGGACGGGACTAGCGAGGAGTTCTTC
TRBV20-1,.,TRBJ1-1,many,CSARSSRQVTEAFF,TGCAGTGCTAGATCGTCGAGGCAGGTCACTGAAGCTTTCTTT
TRBV20-1,.,TRBJ2-7,few,CSAKRASGASSYEQYF,TGCAGTGCTAAGAGGGCCTCGGGTGCTAGCTCCTACGAGCAGTACTTC
TRBV7-3,.,TRBJ2-5,.,CASSPTGSQETQYF,TGTGCCAGCAGCCCGACTGGGTCCCAAGAGACCCAGTACTTC
TRBV6-1,.,TRBJ2-2,.,CASSADGGWGAGELFF,TGTGCCAGCAGTGCGGACGGAGGCTGGGGAGCCGGGGAGCTGTTTTTT
TRBV7-3,TRBD2,TRBJ2-1,few,CASSLTPTSYGDEQFF,TGTGCCAGCAGCTTAACTCCGACTAGCTATGGGGATGAGCAGTTCTTC
TRBV5-1,.,TRBJ1-1,.,CASSEESSTYTEAFF,TGCGCCAGCAGCGAGGAGTCCAGCACCTACACTGAAGCTTTCTTT